Described below is a single T cell receptor (beta chain) sequence and its context. Amplification used 60 Vbeta primers and 13 Jbeta primers. Assay: immunoSEQ multiplex PCR; the TCRdb copy retains only in-frame clones and omits some. The sample records about 130,000 clones, roughly 77% being singletons. Germline CDR1 MDHEN, CDR2 SYDVKM. Trimming took 5 bases from V and 5 from J, leaving 3 bases between them. The CDR3 is 11 amino acids. The source of the sample is a study of cytomegalovirus exposure and HLA in healthy donors. The source of this sequence is a man between 25 and 39 years old in good health and CMV-seronegative. The genes are TRBV28 and TRBJ1-4; D ambiguous. Input material: PBMCs. The CDR3 reads CASSTNEKLFF. As DNA, the CDR3 is TGTGCCAGCAGTACAAATGAAAAACTGTTTTTT. The full variable domain, completed using reference TRBV28 and TRBJ1-4, is DVKVTQSSRYLVKRTGEKVFLECVQDMDHENMFWYRQDPGLGLRLIYFSYDVKMKEKGDIPEGYSVSREKKERFSLILESASTNQTSMYLCASSTNEKLFFGSGTQLSVL.